The 24 T cell receptor beta chains below come from one sample, sequenced in a study of OX40 agonist ivuxolimab in advanced cancers. The protocol was immunoSEQ multiplex PCR, while the TCRdb copy is restricted to in-frame clones and leaves out a portion. This sample has roughly 62,000 clones; about 90% occur once, and the top ten carry 3.5% to 4%. The sequences come from CD4+ or CD8+ T cells sorted from blood, collected in a trial of the OX40 agonist ivuxolimab. The receptors derive from an adult with an advanced solid tumor such as melanoma, head and neck, liver or kidney cancer.

The rearrangement joins TRBV7-9 to TRBJ2-1; D remains unclear. CDR1 and CDR2 (germline): SEHNR, FQNEAQ (reference sequence). The CDR3 is 12 residues long. Trimming pared 0 bases from V and 8 bases from J, leaving 5 bases between. The CDR3 DNA follows: TGTGCCAGCAGCTTAGCGGAGTATGAGCAGTTCTTC. Residues: CASSLAEYEQFF.

V is TRBV4-1 and J is TRBJ2-1, with D tentatively TRBD2 (6 bases). Germline V gives CDR1 MGHRA, CDR2 YSYEKL. This CDR3 region has 14 residues. V dropped 1 base and J dropped 7 bases, with 11 bases sitting between them. The CDR3 nucleotides read TGCGCCAGCAGCCAAGGGGTGCGGGGAAATGAGCAGTTCTTC. Its protein product is CASSQGVRGNEQFF.

This clone was found once. This chain links TRBV6-5 with TRBJ2-3, with TRBD2 matching 12 bases. The CDR3 is made up of 15 amino acids. CDR1 and CDR2 (germline): MNHEY, SVGAGI. Trimming cost V 6 bases and J 4 bases; bases outside gene matches: 5. The CDR3 protein is CASSRLAGEADTQYF. The DNA for the CDR3 is TGTGCCAGCAGCCGACTAGCGGGAGAAGCAGATACGCAGTATTTT.

In this sample, this clone turned up once. The genes are TRBV18 and TRBJ1-4; the match to TRBD1 covers 7 bases. The CDR3 is 14 amino acids. Germline trimming cut 3 bases from V and 8 bases from J; bases unmatched to any gene: 6. CDR1 and CDR2 (germline): KGHSH, LQKENI. CDR3 DNA: TGTGCCAGCTCACCGACAGGGCGGCACGAAAAACTGTTTTTT. Its translation: CASSPTGRHEKLFF.

This clone was found once. J is TRBJ2-1 and V is TRBV5-4; D possibly corresponds to TRBD2 (5 bases). CDR1 and CDR2 (germline): SGHNT, YYREEE (reference sequence). The CDR3 is 13 amino acids. V was cut by 5 bases and J by 5 bases, with 11 bases left in between. CDR3 bases: TGTGCCAGCAGGGGTGGACTCAACAATGAGCAGTTCTTC. Protein product: CASRGGLNNEQFF.

The J gene is TRBJ2-1, the V gene TRBV5-4; 7 bases are a match to TRBD2. Germline CDR1 SGHNT, CDR2 YYREEE (reference sequence). Trimming cost V 6 bases and J 9 bases; bases outside gene matches: 12. This CDR3 spans 14 amino acids. The DNA of the CDR3 is TGTGCCAGCAATCTTAACGACGCGGGAGTTGAGCAGTTCTTC. It codes for CASNLNDAGVEQFF.

This chain connects TRBV4-1 to TRBJ2-7; 9 positions match TRBD1. In germline, CDR1 is MGHRA, CDR2 YSYEKL. The CDR3 sequence is 15 residues long. V trimming: 4 bases; J trimming: 4 bases; junction bases outside the gene matches: 8. The CDR3 nucleotides are TGCGCCAGCAGCCTTGAACAGGGGGCGCGGTACGAGCAGTACTTC. Protein sequence: CASSLEQGARYEQYF.

CDR3 protein: CASSEESGGTDTQYF. CDR3 DNA sequence: TGTGCCAGCAGTGAAGAGTCTGGCGGCACAGATACGCAGTATTTT. This chain joins TRBV2 and TRBJ2-3; D not certain. V was pared by 1 base and J by 1 base, with 9 bases between. The CDR3 is 15 amino acids. Germline-derived CDR1 and CDR2 are SNHLY and FYNNEI.

The chain carries TRBV14 and TRBJ2-1, with D possibly being TRBD2 (6 bases). Trimming removed 5 bases from V and 1 base from J, with 15 bases in between. The CDR3 contains 16 residues. Looked up from germline, CDR1 is SGHDN and CDR2 is FVKESK. CDR3 region: CASSKWGGISYNEQFF. In DNA, the CDR3 is TGTGCCAGCAGCAAGTGGGGCGGGATATCCTACAATGAGCAGTTCTTC.

The V gene is TRBV6-5, the J gene TRBJ2-7; TRBD2 matches 11 bases. The CDR3 is 15 residues long. The V gene's germline CDR1 is MNHEY and CDR2 SVGAGI. V lost 0 bases and J lost 2; bases outside the gene matches: 0. The CDR3 DNA follows: TGTGCCAGCAGTTACTCGACTAGCGGGGCCTACGAGCAGTACTTC. Protein: CASSYSTSGAYEQYF.

The chain is built from TRBV14 and TRBJ2-2, with TRBD1 as a possible D gene (5 bases). CDR3 length equals 15 residues. Between the trimmed V and J ends, which lost 1 base and 4 bases, there was a span of 10 bases. Germline assignment: CDR1 SGHDN and CDR2 FVKESK. CDR3 loop: CASSQVGQITGELFF. CDR3 nucleotide sequence: TGTGCCAGCAGCCAAGTAGGACAAATCACCGGGGAGCTGTTTTTT.

The chain couples TRBV28 to TRBJ2-7, with D possibly being TRBD1 (6 bases). Trimming stripped 8 bases from V and 4 bases from J, with 18 bases between. In germline, CDR1 is MDHEN, CDR2 SYDVKM. This CDR3 spans 14 amino acids. For the CDR3, the DNA is TGTGCCAGCTCCATCGGGCAGGGGTTATACGAGCAGTACTTC. The encoded protein is CASSIGQGLYEQYF.

The rearrangement uses TRBV11-2 and TRBJ1-3; no reliable D call. With 5 bases removed from V and 4 bases from J, the gap between germline ends came to 3 bases. This CDR3 region has 11 residues. Germline V gene lookup returns CDR1 SGHAT and CDR2 FQNNGV. CDR3 sequence: CASSPGNTIYF. The DNA of the CDR3 is TGTGCCAGCAGCCCAGGAAACACCATATATTTT.

Details on this clone: This same CDR3 is encoded by further DNA sequences in the sample. The chain uses TRBV7-6 and TRBJ2-3; no firm D call. The CDR3 is 12 amino acids. Germline-derived CDR1 and CDR2 are SGHVS and FNYEAQ. V was cut by 1 base and J by 4 bases, with 3 bases left in between. The CDR3 DNA reads as TGTGCCAGCAGCTTAGGCGCAGATACGCAGTATTTT. Translated, it gives CASSLGADTQYF.

In DNA, the CDR3 is TGTGCCAGCAGCTTAGGGGACTTAGGTCTCTACGAGCAGTACTTC. This gives the protein CASSLGDLGLYEQYF. The V gene is TRBV13, the J gene TRBJ2-7; D is perhaps TRBD2 (5 bases). Germline V gene lookup returns CDR1 PRHDT and CDR2 FYEKMQ (reference sequence). The germline V and J ends were trimmed by 0 bases and 3 bases, with 12 bases remaining between them. This CDR3 has 15 residues. Drawing the rest from reference TRBV13 and TRBJ2-7, the complete variable domain is AAGVIQSPRHLIKEKRETATLKCYPIPRHDTVYWYQQGPGQDPQFLISFYEKMQSDKGSIPDRFSAQQFSDYHSELNMSSLELGDSALYFCASSLGDLGLYEQYFGPGTRLTVT.

The V call is TRBV27, the J call TRBJ2-1; D call uncertain. This CDR3 comprises 14 residues. V was clipped by 8 bases and J by 2 bases, with 13 bases between them. Germline CDR1 MNHEY, CDR2 SMNVEV (reference sequence). The CDR3 sequence is CASSVARTYNEQFF. CDR3 nucleotides: TGTGCCAGCTCCGTGGCGCGAACCTACAATGAGCAGTTCTTC.

The chain links TRBV27 to TRBJ1-6; maybe TRBD1 (6 bases). Germline values: CDR1 MNHEY, CDR2 SMNVEV (reference sequence). Trimming left V 4 bases short and J 8 bases short, with 12 bases between. This CDR3 has 14 amino acids. CDR3: CASSSQGIDSPLHF. The CDR3 DNA is TGTGCCAGCAGTTCACAGGGTATTGATTCACCCCTCCACTTT.

The J gene is TRBJ2-1, the V gene TRBV7-6; a possible D gene is TRBD1 (5 bases). Germline CDR1 is SGHVS and CDR2 is FNYEAQ. This CDR3 has 16 residues. V was trimmed by 1 base and J by 2 bases, leaving 12 bases between them. The CDR3 DNA is TGTGCCAGCAGCTTAGATGTAGGGGTTGCCTACAATGAGCAGTTCTTC. Its translation: CASSLDVGVAYNEQFF.

The V and J genes are TRBV7-6 and TRBJ2-7; TRBD2 agrees at 7 bases. This CDR3 has 15 amino acids. Germline V gene sequence: CDR1 SGHVS, CDR2 FNYEAQ. With V trimmed by 1 base and J by 3 bases, 6 bases remained unmatched. CDR3 sequence (DNA): TGTGCCAGCAGCTTAGGGGCTAGCGGAAACTACGAGCAGTACTTC. This sequence encodes CASSLGASGNYEQYF.

The chain uses TRBV10-3 and TRBJ1-1; D is ambiguous. This CDR3 contains 15 residues. Germline-derived CDR1 and CDR2 are ENHRY and SYGVKD. The V end was cut by 6 bases, the J end by 4 bases, with 18 bases between. CDR3 loop: CAIRGGKGSGTEAFF. The CDR3 DNA reads TGTGCCATCAGGGGAGGGAAGGGATCGGGCACTGAAGCTTTCTTT.

CDR3 protein: CASSPSRVSYNEQFF. DNA of the CDR3: TGCGCCAGCAGCCCCTCGCGGGTCTCCTACAATGAGCAGTTCTTC. This chain uses TRBV4-1 with TRBJ2-1; possible D gene TRBD2, 5 bases. Germline values: CDR1 MGHRA, CDR2 YSYEKL. The CDR3 length is 15 residues. V gave up 4 bases and J gave up 0 bases, with 10 bases separating them.

The rearrangement links TRBV14 to TRBJ2-1, with D perhaps TRBD1 (6 bases). Trimming took off 2 bases at V and 2 bases at J, with 7 bases between the two ends. This CDR3 comprises 14 residues. Germline CDR1 SGHDN, CDR2 FVKESK. CDR3 nucleotide sequence: TGTGCCAGCAGCCAAACAGGGACCTACAATGAGCAGTTCTTC. It codes for CASSQTGTYNEQFF.

The rearrangement joins TRBV6-1 to TRBJ2-5; a possible D gene is TRBD2 (5 bases). The V and J ends lost 7 bases and 3 bases respectively, with 12 bases between them. CDR3 length: 13 residues. Germline V gene data show CDR1 as MNHNS and CDR2 as SASEGT. The DNA for the CDR3 is TGTGCCAGCACCAGAGGGCGGGAAGAGACCCAGTACTTC. Encoded protein: CASTRGREETQYF.

This clone occurred once. The chain employs TRBV11-3 and TRBJ2-3; 8 nucleotides match TRBD2. The CDR3 runs to 16 residues. V shed 5 bases, J shed 3 bases, and the junction held 10 bases outside the gene matches. Germline loops: CDR1 SGHNT, CDR2 YENEEA. Here the CDR3 DNA reads TGTGCCAGCAGCCCACCAGCGGGAGAGGAGACAGATACGCAGTATTTT. Its translation: CASSPPAGEETDTQYF.